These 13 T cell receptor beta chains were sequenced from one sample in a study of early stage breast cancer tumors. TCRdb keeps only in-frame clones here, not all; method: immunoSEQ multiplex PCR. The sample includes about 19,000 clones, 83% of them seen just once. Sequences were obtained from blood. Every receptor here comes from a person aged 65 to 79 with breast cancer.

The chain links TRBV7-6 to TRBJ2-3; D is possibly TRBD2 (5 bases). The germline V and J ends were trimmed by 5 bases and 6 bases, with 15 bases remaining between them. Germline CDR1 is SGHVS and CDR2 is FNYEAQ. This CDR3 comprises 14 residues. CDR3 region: CASSGGGPSDTQYF. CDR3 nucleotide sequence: TGTGCCAGCAGCGGAGGCGGGCCAAGTGATACGCAGTATTTT.

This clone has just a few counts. The CDR3 is CASRFRTGGNYGYTF. The CDR3 DNA sequence: TGTGCCAGCAGATTTCGTACAGGGGGAAACTATGGCTACACCTTC. The chain couples TRBV4-2 to TRBJ1-2, with 8 bases that match TRBD1. In germline, CDR1 is LGHNA, CDR2 YNFKEQ. V lost 6 bases and J lost 2; bases outside the gene matches: 8. The length of the CDR3 is 15 residues.

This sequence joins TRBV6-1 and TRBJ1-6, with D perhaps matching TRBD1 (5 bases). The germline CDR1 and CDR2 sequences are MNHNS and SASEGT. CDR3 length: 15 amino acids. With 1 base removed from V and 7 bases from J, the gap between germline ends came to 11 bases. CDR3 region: CASSEGYGGNSPLHF. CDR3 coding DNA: TGTGCCAGCAGTGAAGGTTACGGGGGAAATTCACCCCTCCACTTT.

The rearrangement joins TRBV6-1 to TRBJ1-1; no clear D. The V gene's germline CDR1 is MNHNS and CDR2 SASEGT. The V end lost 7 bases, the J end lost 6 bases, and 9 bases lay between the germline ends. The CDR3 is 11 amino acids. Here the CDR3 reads CASTGWPEAFF. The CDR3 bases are TGTGCCAGCACCGGGTGGCCTGAAGCTTTCTTT.

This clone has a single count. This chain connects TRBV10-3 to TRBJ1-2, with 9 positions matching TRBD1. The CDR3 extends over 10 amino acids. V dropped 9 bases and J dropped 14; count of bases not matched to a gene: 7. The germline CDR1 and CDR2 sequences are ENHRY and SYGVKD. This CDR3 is CAMGDRERTF. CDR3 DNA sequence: TGTGCCATGGGGGACAGGGAAAGAACCTTC.

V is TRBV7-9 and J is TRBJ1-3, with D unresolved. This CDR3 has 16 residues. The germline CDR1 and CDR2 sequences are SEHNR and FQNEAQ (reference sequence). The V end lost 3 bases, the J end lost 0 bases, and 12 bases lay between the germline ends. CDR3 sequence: CASSFDGMSSGNTIYF. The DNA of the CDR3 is TGTGCCAGCAGCTTCGACGGGATGAGCTCTGGAAACACCATATATTTT.

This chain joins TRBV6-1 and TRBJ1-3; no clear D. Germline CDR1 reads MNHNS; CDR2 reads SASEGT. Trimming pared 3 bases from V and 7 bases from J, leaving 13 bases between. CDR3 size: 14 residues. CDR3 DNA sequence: TGTGCCAGCAGTGAGATCGGGTATGGGAACACCATATATTTT. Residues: CASSEIGYGNTIYF.

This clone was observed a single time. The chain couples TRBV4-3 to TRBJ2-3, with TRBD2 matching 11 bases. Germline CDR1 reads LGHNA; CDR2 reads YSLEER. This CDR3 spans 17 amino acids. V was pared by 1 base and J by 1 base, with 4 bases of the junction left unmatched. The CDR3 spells CASSQGSLAGGTDTQYF. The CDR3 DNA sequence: TGCGCCAGCAGCCAAGGATCACTAGCGGGGGGCACAGATACGCAGTATTTT.

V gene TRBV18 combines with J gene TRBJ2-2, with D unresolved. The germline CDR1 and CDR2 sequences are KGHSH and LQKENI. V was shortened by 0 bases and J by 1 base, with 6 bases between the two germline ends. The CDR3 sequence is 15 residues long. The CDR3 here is CASSPPHVNTGELFF. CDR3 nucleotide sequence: TGTGCCAGCTCACCACCACACGTGAACACCGGGGAGCTGTTTTTT.

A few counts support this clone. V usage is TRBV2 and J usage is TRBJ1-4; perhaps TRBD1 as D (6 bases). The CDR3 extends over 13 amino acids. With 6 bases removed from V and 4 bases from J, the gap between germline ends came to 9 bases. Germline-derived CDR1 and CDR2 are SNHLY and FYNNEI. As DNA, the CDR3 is TGTGCCAGCAGGACAGGTTTTAATGAAAAACTGTTTTTT. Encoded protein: CASRTGFNEKLFF.

CDR3 sequence (DNA): TGTGCCAGTAGTATAATCAAAGCGGGGGTGGGCAATGAGCAGTTCTTC. Its protein product is CASSIIKAGVGNEQFF. The chain carries TRBV19 and TRBJ2-1; 8 bases agree with TRBD2. The ends lost 2 bases at V and 6 bases at J; junction bases unmatched: 9. CDR3 length: 16 amino acids. Germline CDR1 and CDR2: LNHDA and SQIVND (reference sequence).

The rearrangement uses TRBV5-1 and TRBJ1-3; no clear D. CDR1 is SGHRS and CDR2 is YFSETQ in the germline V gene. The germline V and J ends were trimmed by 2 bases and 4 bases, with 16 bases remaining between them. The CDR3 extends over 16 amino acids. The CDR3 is CASSFLSSRLGNTIYF. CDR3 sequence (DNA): TGCGCCAGCAGCTTTTTATCCTCCAGGCTAGGAAACACCATATATTTT.

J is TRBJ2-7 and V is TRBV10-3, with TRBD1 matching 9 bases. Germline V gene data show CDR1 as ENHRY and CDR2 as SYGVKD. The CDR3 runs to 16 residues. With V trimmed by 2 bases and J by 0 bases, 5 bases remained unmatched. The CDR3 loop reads CAISEGTGTLSYEQYF. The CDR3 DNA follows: TGTGCCATCAGTGAGGGGACAGGGACCCTCTCCTACGAGCAGTACTTC.